At least ten counts were recorded for the clone carrying this TCR beta chain. The antigen is unknown. The data are from a study of T cells in Graves' hyperthyroidism and ophthalmopathy. Study-wide context: Peripheral blood samples were taken at initial diagnosis, prior to any treatment. Study observations and caveats: Ophthalmopathy got predicted by the model a median about 6.7 months before its onset. Most thyroid clonotypes with frequency above 0.001 were detected in blood.

Amplification yielded TCR beta CDR3 regions, with RNA transcripts as the source. HTBI primers were used for first-round RT-PCR of the TCR CDR3. MiXCR, applied by TCRdb to the multiplex PCR reads, yields one record per CDR3 protein. Among under 350,000 distinct CDR3 sequences listed, more than 15% were seen once. Used for diagnoses were clinical symptoms, serum thyroxine and TRAb, thyroid ultrasound and orbital computed tomography. Looked up from germline, CDR1 is PRHDT and CDR2 is FYEKMQ (reference sequence). The CDR3 is 13 residues long. The V end lost 1 base, the J end lost 8 bases, and 11 bases lay between the germline ends.

This TCR came from a woman in her sixties or seventies with Graves' ophthalmopathy. Sequencing was performed on blood. This chain joins TRBV13 and TRBJ1-2; perhaps TRBD1 as D (6 bases). The CDR3 region is CASSLEQGGGYTF. In DNA form, the CDR3 reads TGTGCCAGCAGCTTAGAACAGGGTGGGGGCTACACCTTC. Drawing the rest from reference TRBV13 and TRBJ1-2, the complete variable domain is AAGVIQSPRHLIKEKRETATLKCYPIPRHDTVYWYQQGPGQDPQFLISFYEKMQSDKGSIPDRFSAQQFSDYHSELNMSSLELGDSALYFCASSLEQGGGYTFGSGTRLTVV.